The 20 T cell receptor beta chains listed next were all sequenced from one sample in a study of CD8 T cells in Susac syndrome. RNA was extracted with the RNeasy kit, and a quantity of roughly 0.5 to 1 ug was reverse transcribed using random hexamers. TCRdb ran MiXCR on the immunoSEQ multiplex PCR reads and lists one entry per CDR3 protein. In the table there are roughly 400,000 distinct CDR3 sequences, more than 80% of which are singletons. The specimen sequenced was CD8+ T cells from PBMCs. The receptors shown here come from a human donor with multiple sclerosis.

The chain is built from TRBV30 and TRBJ1-4; TRBD1 aligns across 9 bases. The CDR3 extends over 15 amino acids. The trim removed 4 bases at V and 6 bases at J, leaving 9 bases unmatched. Per the germline V gene, CDR1 is GTSNPN and CDR2 is SVGIG (reference sequence). In nucleotides, the CDR3 is TGTGCCTGGAATTCCTACAGGGGGCGCGATGAAAAACTGTTTTTT. It codes for CAWNSYRGRDEKLFF. The full variable domain, completed using reference TRBV30 and TRBJ1-4, is SQTIHQWPATLVQPVGSPLSLECTVEGTSNPNLYWYRQAAGRGLQLLFYSVGIGQISSEVPQNLSASRPQDRQFILSSKKLLLSDSGFYLCAWNSYRGRDEKLFFGSGTQLSVL.

The gene calls are TRBV6-1 and TRBJ2-3; 9 bases are shared with TRBD2. The CDR3 runs 15 residues. Germline CDR1 MNHNS, CDR2 SASEGT. The junction had 12 bases not matched to a gene; V was cut back by 8 bases and J by 6 bases. CDR3 amino acids: CASAERSLAGDTQYF. In DNA form, the CDR3 reads TGTGCCAGCGCTGAAAGGTCGCTAGCGGGGGATACGCAGTATTTT.

The chain recombines TRBV10-3 with TRBJ2-2, with D hard to call. Between the trimmed V and J ends, which lost 10 bases and 0 bases, there was a span of 15 bases. The germline CDR1 and CDR2 sequences are ENHRY and SYGVKD. This CDR3 has 15 residues. As DNA, the CDR3 is TGTGCCACCGAGCGCGGCGATACGAACACCGGGGAGCTGTTTTTT. Translation: CATERGDTNTGELFF.

The rearrangement joins TRBV5-1 to TRBJ1-2; 9 bases fit TRBD1. Germline V gene sequence: CDR1 SGHRS, CDR2 YFSETQ. Trimming removed 3 bases from V and 8 bases from J; junction bases left unmatched: 8. CDR3 length: 14 amino acids. The CDR3 spells CASSSWTGVSGYTF. CDR3 in DNA: TGCGCCAGCAGCTCATGGACAGGGGTGAGCGGCTACACCTTC.

The chain uses TRBV27 and TRBJ2-1; unclear D gene. Germline V gives CDR1 MNHEY, CDR2 SMNVEV (reference sequence). V was cut by 0 bases and J by 0 bases, with 9 bases left in between. This CDR3 comprises 16 residues. CDR3 in amino acids: CASSLSGQSSYNEQFF. The CDR3 bases are TGTGCCAGCAGTTTATCTGGCCAGAGCTCCTACAATGAGCAGTTCTTC.

The chain's CDR3 is CASSEGTLSNQPQHF. CDR3 sequence (DNA): TGTGCCAGCAGTGAAGGGACACTTAGCAATCAGCCCCAGCATTTT. The chain recombines TRBV2 with TRBJ1-5; D is possibly TRBD1 (5 bases). CDR1 and CDR2 (germline): SNHLY, FYNNEI. V shed 1 base and J shed 0 bases, with 7 bases lying between them. The CDR3 runs to 15 residues.

This rearrangement joins TRBV5-6 to TRBJ1-2; D is uncertain. The CDR3 sequence is 13 residues long. Deletions cut 6 bases from V and 3 bases from J, with 12 bases between. Germline values: CDR1 SGHDT, CDR2 YYEEEE. CDR3: CASMDGVDYGYTF. The CDR3 coding sequence is TGTGCCAGCATGGACGGGGTGGACTATGGCTACACCTTC.

The chain uses TRBV7-9 and TRBJ1-1; D is ambiguous. CDR1 SEHNR and CDR2 FQNEAQ come from the germline V gene (reference sequence). V gave up 0 bases and J gave up 3 bases, with 11 bases separating them. This CDR3 is built from 15 residues. The CDR3 loop is CASSLADEGDTEAFF. CDR3 DNA sequence: TGTGCCAGCAGCTTAGCGGATGAAGGCGACACTGAAGCTTTCTTT.

The chain joins TRBV6-1 to TRBJ1-5; D might be TRBD1 (6 bases). V was cut by 4 bases and J by 4 bases, with 17 bases left in between. The CDR3 consists of 16 residues. CDR1 MNHNS and CDR2 SASEGT come from the germline V gene. This CDR3 reads CASSAANRERNQPQHF. Written as DNA, the CDR3 is TGTGCCAGCAGTGCGGCAAACAGGGAACGTAATCAGCCCCAGCATTTT.

This chain joins TRBV27 and TRBJ2-5; 10 positions agree with TRBD1. CDR3 length: 16 amino acids. Unmatched junction bases numbered 11, after V lost 5 bases and J lost 5 bases. The germline gives CDR1 MNHEY, CDR2 SMNVEV (reference sequence). In DNA, the CDR3 is TGTGCCAGCAGTGAGAGCCGGGACAGGGGAACGGAGACCCAGTACTTC. Its protein product is CASSESRDRGTETQYF.

This rearrangement joins TRBV6-1 to TRBJ2-1; 10 bases fit TRBD2. The germline CDR1 and CDR2 sequences are MNHNS and SASEGT. V lost 5 bases, J lost 0 bases, and 4 bases stayed unmatched. This CDR3 comprises 16 residues. In DNA form, the CDR3 reads TGTGCCAGCAGTCCGGGACTAGCGTTCTCCTACAATGAGCAGTTCTTC. The encoded protein is CASSPGLAFSYNEQFF.

The chain uses TRBV19 and TRBJ2-1, with TRBD2 matching over 13 bases. V lost 6 bases, J lost 8 bases, and 7 bases stayed unmatched. The CDR3 has 15 amino acids. CDR1 is LNHDA and CDR2 is SQIVND in the germline V gene (reference sequence). The DNA for the CDR3 is TGTGCCAGTAGCTGGGAACTAGCGGGAGGGGATGAGCAGTTCTTC. Protein product: CASSWELAGGDEQFF. The full variable domain, completed using reference TRBV19 and TRBJ2-1, is DGGITQSPKYLFRKEGQNVTLSCEQNLNHDAMYWYRQDPGQGLRLIYYSQIVNDFQKGDIAEGYSVSREKKESFPLTVTSAQKNPTAFYLCASSWELAGGDEQFFGPGTRLTVL.

This clonotype was detected only once. The rearrangement joins TRBV5-5 to TRBJ2-7; D uncertain. The CDR3 has 11 amino acids. Germline CDR1 and CDR2: SGHKS and YYEKEE (reference sequence). Trimming removed 6 bases at V and 5 bases at J, with 9 bases between. The CDR3 nucleotides are TGTGCCAGCACCTTAAATCACGAGCAGTACTTC. Translating it yields CASTLNHEQYF.

This clonotype was seen only once. The chain recombines TRBV24-1 with TRBJ2-3; D not certain. Trimming removed 5 bases at V and 4 bases at J, with 3 bases between. The CDR3 is made up of 11 amino acids. Germline V CDR1 and CDR2: KGHDR, SFDVKD. CDR3 sequence (DNA): TGTGCCACCAGTGCCTCAGATACGCAGTATTTT. It encodes CATSASDTQYF.

The V gene is TRBV6-2 or TRBV6-3, the J gene TRBJ2-7; the D gene is possibly TRBD2 (6 bases). This CDR3 has 15 residues. Per the germline V gene, CDR1 is MNHEY and CDR2 is SVGEGT. V lost 0 bases and J lost 3, with 12 bases in between. The CDR3 DNA sequence: TGTGCCAGCAGTTACTCTTCGGGAGCGAACTACGAGCAGTACTTC. It codes for CASSYSSGANYEQYF.

This clonotype showed up just a few times. This chain joins TRBV7-2 and TRBJ2-7; TRBD1 matches 7 bases. The CDR3 contains 15 residues. V dropped 8 bases and J dropped 1; count of bases not matched to a gene: 11. Germline V gives CDR1 SGHTA, CDR2 FQGNSA. The CDR3 nucleotides read TGTGCCAGCGACCTTGGGGACAGAGGTTCCTACGAGCAGTACTTC. Encoded protein: CASDLGDRGSYEQYF.

This clonotype showed up just a few times. The CDR3 bases are TGTGCCAGCAGCTTGGTGGGACAGAACTATGGCTACACCTTC. Residues: CASSLVGQNYGYTF. The chain recombines TRBV11-2 with TRBJ1-2; 7 bases are shared with TRBD1. The CDR3 totals 14 residues. Trimming at V came to 3 bases and at J to 2 bases, leaving 3 bases not matched to a gene. Germline V lookup: CDR1 SGHAT, CDR2 FQNNGV. Full variable domain (outside the CDR3, taken from reference TRBV11-2 and TRBJ1-2): EAGVAQSPRYKIIEKRQSVAFWCNPISGHATLYWYQQILGQGPKLLIQFQNNGVVDDSQLPKDRFSAERLKGVDSTLKIQPAKLEDSAVYLCASSLVGQNYGYTFGSGTRLTVV.

The chain uses TRBV12-3 or TRBV12-4 and TRBJ1-1; D is undetermined. The V gene lost 5 bases and the J gene lost 1 base, with 11 bases spanning the gap. The CDR3 length is 14 residues. As DNA, the CDR3 is TGTGCCAGCAGTAAACGGGGAGCGAACACTGAAGCTTTCTTT. Its protein is CASSKRGANTEAFF.

CDR3 sequence: CASSQVSGGSFDYNEQFF. DNA for the CDR3: TGCGCCAGCAGCCAAGTCAGCGGGGGATCCTTCGATTACAATGAGCAGTTCTTC. The chain employs TRBV4-1 and TRBJ2-1, with 8 bases fitting TRBD2. Germline V lookup: CDR1 MGHRA, CDR2 YSYEKL. V shed 1 base and J 4 bases; nucleotides not matched to a gene: 12. The CDR3 length is 18 residues.

The chain combines TRBV27 with TRBJ1-2, with D perhaps matching TRBD1 (6 bases). The CDR3 covers 16 residues. Trimming stripped 4 bases from V and 4 bases from J, with 19 bases between. Germline CDR1 reads MNHEY; CDR2 reads SMNVEV (reference sequence). CDR3 residues: CASSSTVTGQVYGYTF. The CDR3 nucleotides read TGTGCCAGCAGTTCCACCGTCACAGGGCAAGTCTATGGCTACACCTTC.